The next 23 T cell receptor beta chains were all read from a single sample in a study of blood T cell repertoires in COVID-19. This table comes from immunoSEQ multiplex PCR, and its TCRdb copy is limited to in-frame clones, with some not included. Among nearly 350,000 clones listed, roughly 84% were seen once. The sequencing sample was made of PBMCs or T cells enriched from blood (not recorded which). These receptors came from a woman aged 30 to 39 who had recovered from COVID-19.

The chain is built from TRBV28 and TRBJ1-6; D unclear. The germline V gene has CDR1 MDHEN and CDR2 SYDVKM. V shed 8 bases and J shed 0 bases, with 5 bases lying between them. The CDR3 has 13 residues. CDR3 nucleotides: TGTGCCAGCGGGAGCTCCTATAATTCACCCCTCCACTTT. It is translated as CASGSSYNSPLHF. The whole variable domain, filled in from reference TRBV28 and TRBJ1-6, reads DVKVTQSSRYLVKRTGEKVFLECVQDMDHENMFWYRQDPGLGLRLIYFSYDVKMKEKGDIPEGYSVSREKKERFSLILESASTNQTSMYLCASGSSYNSPLHFGNGTRLTVT.

V gene TRBV27 combines with J gene TRBJ1-1; D not resolved. Trimming shortened V by 5 bases and J by 4 bases, and 17 bases separated the two germline ends. There are 15 residues in the CDR3. Germline CDR1 and CDR2: MNHEY and SMNVEV (reference sequence). DNA of the CDR3: TGTGCCAGCAGTGCCCACTTTCTGGGCGTCACTGAAGCTTTCTTT. It translates to CASSAHFLGVTEAFF.

This chain joins TRBV5-5 and TRBJ2-7; TRBD2 matches 7 bases. J was trimmed by 7 bases and V by 4 bases; bases with no gene match: 11. In germline, CDR1 is SGHKS, CDR2 YYEKEE (reference sequence). This CDR3 comprises 14 residues. CDR3 nucleotides: TGTGCCAGCAGCACCGGGACCAGGGAGGGGGAGCAGTACTTC. Translated, it gives CASSTGTREGEQYF.

V gene TRBV5-4 combines with J gene TRBJ1-1; no clear D. There are 12 residues in the CDR3. V gave up 6 bases and J gave up 2 bases, with 8 bases separating them. The germline V gene encodes CDR1 SGHNT and CDR2 YYREEE (reference sequence). DNA for the CDR3: TGTGCCAGCACCACACCCAACACTGAAGCTTTCTTT. Translating gives CASTTPNTEAFF.

The chain recombines TRBV19 with TRBJ1-5; TRBD1 agrees at 7 bases. V shed 4 bases and J 5 bases; nucleotides not matched to a gene: 5. The germline V gene encodes CDR1 LNHDA and CDR2 SQIVND (reference sequence). The CDR3 spans 14 residues. The CDR3 loop is CASSKQGRDQPQHF. The CDR3 DNA reads as TGTGCCAGTAGTAAACAGGGGAGAGATCAGCCCCAGCATTTT.

In its sample, this clone was seen a few times. The chain uses TRBV3-1 (or the pseudogene TRBV3-2) and TRBJ2-2, with D uncertain. V lost 2 bases, J lost 2 bases, and 6 bases lay in between. This CDR3 contains 14 residues. Germline CDR1 LGHDT, CDR2 YNNKEL (reference sequence). CDR3 amino acids: CASSQNRNTGELFF. The DNA for the CDR3 is TGTGCCAGCAGCCAAAACAGAAACACCGGGGAGCTGTTTTTT.

V usage is TRBV4-1 and J usage is TRBJ1-1, with D unclear. The CDR3 sequence is 13 residues long. Trimming took off 4 bases at V and 5 bases at J, with 11 bases between the two ends. CDR1 MGHRA and CDR2 YSYEKL come from the germline V gene. The CDR3 region has the DNA TGCGCCAGCAGCCGGCTCGGCGGGACTGAAGCTTTCTTT. Amino acid sequence: CASSRLGGTEAFF.

The chain links TRBV15 to TRBJ1-1, with D possibly being TRBD1 (5 bases). Between the trimmed V and J ends, which lost 1 base and 7 bases, there was a span of 10 bases. Germline assignment: CDR1 LNHNV and CDR2 YYDKDF (reference sequence). The CDR3 contains 13 residues. The CDR3 is CATSRGTGVEAFF. The CDR3 DNA is TGTGCCACCAGCAGAGGCACAGGCGTTGAAGCTTTCTTT.

The chain joins TRBV6-2 or TRBV6-3 to TRBJ2-7, with 9 bases aligning to TRBD1. This CDR3 is built from 16 residues. Germline V CDR1 and CDR2: MNHEY, SVGEGT. Trimming removed 5 bases from V and 1 base from J; junction bases left unmatched: 9. CDR3 nucleotides: TGTGCCAGCAGTGAGTGGACAGGGGCAACGTCCTACGAGCAGTACTTC. Its translation: CASSEWTGATSYEQYF.

The rearrangement links TRBV5-1 to TRBJ1-2, with 9 nucleotides matching TRBD1. The CDR3 runs 16 residues. The germline gives CDR1 SGHRS, CDR2 YFSETQ. J gave up 6 bases and V 3 bases, and 12 bases lay outside the gene matches. The CDR3 is CASSSTPGQGLDGYTF. The CDR3 DNA follows: TGCGCCAGCAGCTCTACTCCGGGACAGGGTTTGGATGGCTACACCTTC.

The chain is built from TRBV28 and TRBJ2-7; maybe TRBD1 (7 bases). Trimming took 2 bases from V and 4 from J, leaving 18 bases between them. Germline CDR1 is MDHEN and CDR2 is SYDVKM. The CDR3 is made up of 16 amino acids. In DNA form, the CDR3 reads TGTGCCAGCAGTTTAGGAGGGGGCGGGCGACGATACGAGCAGTACTTC. Amino acid sequence: CASSLGGGGRRYEQYF.

The V call is TRBV28, the J call TRBJ1-1; D not resolved. CDR1 is MDHEN and CDR2 is SYDVKM in the germline V gene. V shed 3 bases and J shed 6 bases, with 20 bases lying between them. CDR3 length equals 16 residues. CDR3 region: CASSFHWTSRFPEAFF. CDR3 nucleotides: TGTGCCAGCAGTTTCCATTGGACTTCTCGGTTCCCTGAAGCTTTCTTT.

The chain carries TRBV5-1 and TRBJ2-1, with 12 bases identical to TRBD2. Germline CDR1 is SGHRS and CDR2 is YFSETQ. This CDR3 has 15 residues. Losses at the gene ends were 1 base for V and 9 bases for J; bases not matched to a gene: 5. The CDR3 DNA is TGCGCCAGCAGCTTGCCTAGCGGGGGGGCTGGTGAGCAGTTCTTC. This encodes CASSLPSGGAGEQFF.

The rearrangement links TRBV3-1 (or the pseudogene TRBV3-2) to TRBJ1-4; D is unresolved. V was shortened by 5 bases and J by 3 bases, with 10 bases between the two germline ends. This CDR3 has 14 amino acids. Per the germline V gene, CDR1 is LGHDT and CDR2 is YNNKEL (reference sequence). The CDR3 DNA is TGTGCCAGCAGCTCCGTGGAGCCTAATGAAAAACTGTTTTTT. This translates into CASSSVEPNEKLFF.

The rearrangement uses TRBV18 and TRBJ1-1; D is undetermined. The germline V gene encodes CDR1 KGHSH and CDR2 LQKENI. V was pared by 6 bases and J by 0 bases, with 20 bases between. The CDR3 is 17 residues long. The CDR3 sequence is CASSAQPRLGMNTEAFF. The DNA for the CDR3 is TGTGCCAGCTCCGCCCAACCTCGCCTCGGGATGAACACTGAAGCTTTCTTT.

The J gene is TRBJ1-2, the V gene TRBV28, with 7 bases matching TRBD1. The germline V gene encodes CDR1 MDHEN and CDR2 SYDVKM. V was pared by 3 bases and J by 6 bases, with 7 bases of the junction left unmatched. The CDR3 length is 14 residues. CDR3 protein: CASSFDRAWNGYTF. CDR3 DNA sequence: TGTGCCAGCAGTTTCGACAGGGCTTGGAATGGCTACACCTTC.

The chain carries TRBV3-1 (or the pseudogene TRBV3-2) and TRBJ2-1; possibly TRBD1 for D (6 bases). V was cut by 3 bases and J by 5 bases, with 11 bases left in between. This CDR3 spans 14 amino acids. Germline V gene lookup returns CDR1 LGHDT and CDR2 YNNKEL (reference sequence). Written as DNA, the CDR3 is TGTGCCAGCAGCCACCGGGACATCCACAATGAGCAGTTCTTC. It is translated as CASSHRDIHNEQFF.

J is TRBJ1-1 and V is TRBV3-1 (or the pseudogene TRBV3-2), with D possibly TRBD1 on 5 matching bases. The V gene's germline CDR1 is LGHDT and CDR2 YNNKEL (reference sequence). The CDR3 runs 15 residues. V lost 4 bases to trimming and J lost 5 bases, with 17 bases between them. The CDR3 sequence: CASSPPGRRGTEAFF. In DNA form, the CDR3 reads TGTGCCAGCAGCCCACCGGGACGGCGGGGGACTGAAGCTTTCTTT.

The chain links TRBV30 to TRBJ1-2; D perhaps matches TRBD1 (5 bases). The CDR3 extends over 15 amino acids. Germline CDR1 GTSNPN, CDR2 SVGIG (reference sequence). The V end lost 0 bases, the J end lost 8 bases, and 19 bases lay between the germline ends. The CDR3 DNA reads as TGTGCCTGGAGTGTCCCTAAGGGACTTTCTTGGGGCTACACCTTC. Translation: CAWSVPKGLSWGYTF.

The chain couples TRBV5-1 to TRBJ1-5; 7 nucleotides match TRBD1. CDR3 length equals 17 residues. Losses at the gene ends were 2 bases for V and 0 bases for J; bases not matched to a gene: 8. The germline V gene encodes CDR1 SGHRS and CDR2 YFSETQ. Here the CDR3 reads CASSFDPTGSSNQPQHF. CDR3 DNA: TGCGCCAGCAGCTTCGACCCGACAGGGTCTAGCAATCAGCCCCAGCATTTT.

V and J are TRBV3-1 (or the pseudogene TRBV3-2) and TRBJ1-4, with 7 bases that match TRBD1. The CDR3 has 17 amino acids. V lost 1 base, J lost 0 bases, and 5 bases stayed unmatched. Germline CDR1 is LGHDT and CDR2 is YNNKEL (reference sequence). The CDR3 nucleotides are TGTGCCAGCAGCCAAGTTCAAGGGGGCGCAACTAATGAAAAACTGTTTTTT. It is translated as CASSQVQGGATNEKLFF.

This clone is a singleton in its sample. V gene TRBV3-1 (or the pseudogene TRBV3-2) combines with J gene TRBJ2-3, with 7 bases lining up with TRBD2. CDR3 length equals 18 residues. After removal of 1 base from V and 4 bases from J, the junction contained 14 bases not matched to a gene. From germline, CDR1 is LGHDT and CDR2 YNNKEL (reference sequence). CDR3 loop: CASSQATFSGPMADTQYF. The CDR3 DNA reads TGTGCCAGCAGCCAAGCTACCTTTAGCGGGCCCATGGCAGATACGCAGTATTTT.

V usage is TRBV20-1 and J usage is TRBJ2-7; 10 bases map to TRBD2. Germline V gene sequence: CDR1 DFQATT, CDR2 SNEGSKA (reference sequence). CDR3 length equals 14 residues. Germline trimming cut 3 bases from V and 3 bases from J; bases unmatched to any gene: 5. The CDR3 protein is CSASRLAGVYEQYF. CDR3 sequence (DNA): TGCAGTGCTAGTAGGCTAGCGGGGGTCTACGAGCAGTACTTC.